Here is one T cell receptor beta chain with its context. The antigen is undetermined. The data stem from a study of T cells expressing NK-cell markers. Study at large: Out of eight donors sequenced, seven tested HCMV-seropositive and the remaining one seronegative. General study results and limits: In a group of several donors, dominant NKG2C+ clonotypes represented roughly 1.0-7.5% of CD8+ T cells.

TCRdb derives one entry per CDR3 protein from the 5' RACE reads, leaving out DNA. The listing records 500,000 to 700,000 distinct CDR3 sequences. Sequencing used blood T cells: a sorted CD56 or NKG2C T cell subset, CD4+ or CD8+ T cells, or bulk PBMC T cells (not recorded which). The receptor comes from a man aged 18 to 30 in good health.

The CDR3 region is CASSLGLKNIQYF. The V and J genes are TRBV11-2 and TRBJ2-4; the D call of TRBD2 rests on TCRdb alone, since no DNA is present to check it. Germline CDR1 reads SGHAT; CDR2 reads FQNNGV. The length of the CDR3 is 13 residues. The whole variable domain, remainder taken from reference TRBV11-2 and TRBJ2-4, is EAGVAQSPRYKIIEKRQSVAFWCNPISGHATLYWYQQILGQGPKLLIQFQNNGVVDDSQLPKDRFSAERLKGVDSTLKIQPAKLEDSAVYLCASSLGLKNIQYFGAGTRLSVL.